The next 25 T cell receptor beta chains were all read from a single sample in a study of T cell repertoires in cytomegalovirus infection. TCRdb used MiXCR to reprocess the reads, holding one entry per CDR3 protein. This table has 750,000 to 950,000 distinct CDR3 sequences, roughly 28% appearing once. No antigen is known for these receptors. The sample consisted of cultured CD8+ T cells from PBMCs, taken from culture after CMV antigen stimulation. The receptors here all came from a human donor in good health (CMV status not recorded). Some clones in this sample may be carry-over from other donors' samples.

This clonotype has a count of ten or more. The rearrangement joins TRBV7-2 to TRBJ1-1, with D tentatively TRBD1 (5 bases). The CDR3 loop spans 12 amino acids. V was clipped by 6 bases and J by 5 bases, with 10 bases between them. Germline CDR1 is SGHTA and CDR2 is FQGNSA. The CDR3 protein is CASRPGNTEAFF. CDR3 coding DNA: TGTGCCAGCAGGCCAGGGAATACTGAAGCTTTCTTT.

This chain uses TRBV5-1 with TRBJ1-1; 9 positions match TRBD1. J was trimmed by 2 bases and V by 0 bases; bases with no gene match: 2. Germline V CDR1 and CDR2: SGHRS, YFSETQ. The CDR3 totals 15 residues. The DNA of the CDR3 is TGCGCCAGCAGCTTGGGACAGGGGGATAACACTGAAGCTTTCTTT. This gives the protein CASSLGQGDNTEAFF.

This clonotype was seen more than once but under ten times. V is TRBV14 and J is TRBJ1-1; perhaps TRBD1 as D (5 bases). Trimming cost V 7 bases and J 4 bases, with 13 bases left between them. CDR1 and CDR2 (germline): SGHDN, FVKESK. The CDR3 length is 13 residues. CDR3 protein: CASTPAGFTEAFF. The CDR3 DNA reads TGTGCCAGCACCCCGGCAGGGTTCACTGAAGCTTTCTTT.

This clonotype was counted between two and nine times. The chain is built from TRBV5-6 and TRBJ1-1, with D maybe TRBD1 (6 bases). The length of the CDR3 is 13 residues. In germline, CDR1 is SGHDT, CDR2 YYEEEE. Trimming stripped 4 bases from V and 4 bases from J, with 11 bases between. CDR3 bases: TGTGCCAGCAGCGTGGGGGCGAGCACTGAAGCTTTCTTT. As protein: CASSVGASTEAFF.

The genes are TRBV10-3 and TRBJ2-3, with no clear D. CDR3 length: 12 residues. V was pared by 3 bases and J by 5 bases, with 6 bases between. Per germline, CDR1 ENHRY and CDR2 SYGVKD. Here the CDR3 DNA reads TGTGCCATCAGTGATAGGGTAGATACGCAGTATTTT. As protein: CAISDRVDTQYF.

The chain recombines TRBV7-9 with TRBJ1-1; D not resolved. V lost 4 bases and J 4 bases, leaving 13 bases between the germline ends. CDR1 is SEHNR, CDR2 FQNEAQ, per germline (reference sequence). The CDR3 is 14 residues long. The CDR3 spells CASSSGGLRTEAFF. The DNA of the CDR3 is TGTGCCAGCAGCTCAGGAGGGTTGCGCACTGAAGCTTTCTTT. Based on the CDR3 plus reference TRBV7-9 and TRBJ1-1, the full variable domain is DTGVSQNPRHKITKRGQNVTFRCDPISEHNRLYWYRQTLGQGPEFLTYFQNEAQLEKSRLLSDRFSAERPKGSFSTLEIQRTEQGDSAMYLCASSSGGLRTEAFFGQGTRLTVV.

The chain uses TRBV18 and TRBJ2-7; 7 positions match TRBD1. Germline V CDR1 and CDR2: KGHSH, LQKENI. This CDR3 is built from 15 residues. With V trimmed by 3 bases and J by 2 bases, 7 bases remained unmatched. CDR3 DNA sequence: TGTGCCAGCTCACCTAGGGGGACAGTGGCCTACGAGCAGTACGTC. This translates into CASSPRGTVAYEQYV.

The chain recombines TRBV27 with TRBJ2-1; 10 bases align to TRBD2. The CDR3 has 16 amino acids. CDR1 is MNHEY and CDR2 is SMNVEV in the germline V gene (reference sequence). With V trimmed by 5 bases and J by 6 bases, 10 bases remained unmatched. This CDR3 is CASSPIAGGRINEQFF. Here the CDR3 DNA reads TGTGCCAGCAGTCCTATAGCGGGGGGACGGATCAATGAGCAGTTCTTC.

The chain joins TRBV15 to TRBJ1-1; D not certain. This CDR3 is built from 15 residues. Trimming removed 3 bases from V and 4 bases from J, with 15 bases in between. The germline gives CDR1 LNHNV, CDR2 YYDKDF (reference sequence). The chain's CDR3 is CATSSLTYLSTEAFF. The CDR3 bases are TGTGCCACCAGCAGCCTGACATATTTGAGCACTGAAGCTTTCTTT.

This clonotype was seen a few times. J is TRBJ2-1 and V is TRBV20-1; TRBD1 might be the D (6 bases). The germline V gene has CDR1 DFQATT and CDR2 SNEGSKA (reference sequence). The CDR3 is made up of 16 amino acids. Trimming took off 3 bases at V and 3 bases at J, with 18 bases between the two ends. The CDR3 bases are TGCAGTGCTAGTGAGCAGGGCCTAGGGGGCTACAATGAGCAGTTCTTC. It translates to CSASEQGLGGYNEQFF.

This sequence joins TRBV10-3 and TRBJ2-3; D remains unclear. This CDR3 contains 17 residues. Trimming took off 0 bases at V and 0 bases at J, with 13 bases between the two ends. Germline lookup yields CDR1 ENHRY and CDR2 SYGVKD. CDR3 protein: CAISESKQQISTDTQYF. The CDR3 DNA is TGTGCCATCAGTGAGTCGAAACAGCAGATTAGCACAGATACGCAGTATTTT.

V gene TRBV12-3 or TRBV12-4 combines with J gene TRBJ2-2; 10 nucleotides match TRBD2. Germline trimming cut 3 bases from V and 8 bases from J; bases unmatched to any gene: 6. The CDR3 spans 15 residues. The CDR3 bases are TGTGCCAGCAGTTTTCAGCTAGCGGGGGAGGGGGAGCTGTTTTTT. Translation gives CASSFQLAGEGELFF.

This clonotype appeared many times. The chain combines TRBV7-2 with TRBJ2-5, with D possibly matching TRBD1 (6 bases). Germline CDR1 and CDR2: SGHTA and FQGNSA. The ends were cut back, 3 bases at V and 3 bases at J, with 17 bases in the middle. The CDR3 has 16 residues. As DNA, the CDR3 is TGTGCCAGCAGCTTCGGTATACAGGGAAGGGAAGAGACCCAGTACTTC. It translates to CASSFGIQGREETQYF.

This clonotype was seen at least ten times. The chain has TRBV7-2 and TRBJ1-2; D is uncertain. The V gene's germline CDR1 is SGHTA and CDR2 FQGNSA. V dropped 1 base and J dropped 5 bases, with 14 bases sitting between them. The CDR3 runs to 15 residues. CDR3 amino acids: CASSLDLGLGYGYTF. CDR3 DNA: TGTGCCAGCAGCTTAGACCTGGGGTTGGGGTATGGCTACACCTTC.

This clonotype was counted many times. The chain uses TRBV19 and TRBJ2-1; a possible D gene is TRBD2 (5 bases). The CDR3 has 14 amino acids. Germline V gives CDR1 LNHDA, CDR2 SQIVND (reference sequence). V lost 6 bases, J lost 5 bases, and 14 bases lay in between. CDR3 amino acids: CASSLATVNNEQFF. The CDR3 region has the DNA TGTGCCAGTAGCCTAGCTACCGTAAACAATGAGCAGTTCTTC.

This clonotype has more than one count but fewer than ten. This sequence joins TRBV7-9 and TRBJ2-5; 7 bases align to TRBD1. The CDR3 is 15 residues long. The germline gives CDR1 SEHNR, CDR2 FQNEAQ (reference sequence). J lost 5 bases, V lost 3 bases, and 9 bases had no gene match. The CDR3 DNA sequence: TGTGCCAGCAGCTTTGAACAGGGGATCGGGGAGACCCAGTACTTC. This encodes CASSFEQGIGETQYF.

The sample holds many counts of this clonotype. The CDR3 here is CASCLDSMSPLHF. In DNA form, the CDR3 reads TGTGCCAGCTGCCTGGACAGTATGTCACCCCTCCACTTT. V and J are TRBV7-8 and TRBJ1-6, with D possibly TRBD1 on 6 matching bases. There are 13 residues in the CDR3. Looked up from germline, CDR1 is SGHVS and CDR2 is FQNEAQ. Trimming took off 8 bases at V and 10 bases at J, with 15 bases between the two ends.

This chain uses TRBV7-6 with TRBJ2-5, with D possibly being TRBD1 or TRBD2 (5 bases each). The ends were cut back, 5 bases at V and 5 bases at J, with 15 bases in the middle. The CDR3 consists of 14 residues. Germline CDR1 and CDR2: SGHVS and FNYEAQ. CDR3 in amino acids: CASSPPMGEETQYF. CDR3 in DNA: TGTGCCAGCAGCCCCCCTATGGGGGAGGAGACCCAGTACTTC.

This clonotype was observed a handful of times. CDR3 loop: CAISRSGEQFF. Here the CDR3 DNA reads TGTGCCATCAGTAGGAGCGGTGAGCAGTTCTTC. The chain combines TRBV10-3 with TRBJ2-1; TRBD2 is a possible D gene (5 bases). The CDR3 is 11 residues long. CDR1 is ENHRY, CDR2 SYGVKD, per germline. V gave up 5 bases and J gave up 9 bases, with 8 bases separating them.

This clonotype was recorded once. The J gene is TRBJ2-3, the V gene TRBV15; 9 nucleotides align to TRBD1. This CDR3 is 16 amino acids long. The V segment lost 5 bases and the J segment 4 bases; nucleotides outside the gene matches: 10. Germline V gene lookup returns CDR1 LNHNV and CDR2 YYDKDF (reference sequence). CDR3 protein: CATSSPDRGSADTQYF. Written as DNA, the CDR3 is TGTGCCACCAGCTCCCCAGACAGGGGGAGCGCAGATACGCAGTATTTT.

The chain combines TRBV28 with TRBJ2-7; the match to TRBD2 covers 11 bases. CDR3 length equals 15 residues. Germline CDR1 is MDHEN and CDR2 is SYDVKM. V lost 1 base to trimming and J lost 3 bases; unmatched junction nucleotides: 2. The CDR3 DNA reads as TGTGCCAGCAGTTTATTGACTAGCGGGGACTACGAGCAGTACTTC. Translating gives CASSLLTSGDYEQYF. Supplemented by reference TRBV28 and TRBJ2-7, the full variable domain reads DVKVTQSSRYLVKRTGEKVFLECVQDMDHENMFWYRQDPGLGLRLIYFSYDVKMKEKGDIPEGYSVSREKKERFSLILESASTNQTSMYLCASSLLTSGDYEQYFGPGTRLTVT.

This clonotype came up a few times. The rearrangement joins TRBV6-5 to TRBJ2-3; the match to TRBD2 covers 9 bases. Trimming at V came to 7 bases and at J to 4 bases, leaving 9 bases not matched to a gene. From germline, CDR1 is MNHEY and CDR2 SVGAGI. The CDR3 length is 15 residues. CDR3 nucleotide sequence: TGTGCCAGCACCCTCGCGGGGGGGCTGGCAGATACGCAGTATTTT. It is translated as CASTLAGGLADTQYF.

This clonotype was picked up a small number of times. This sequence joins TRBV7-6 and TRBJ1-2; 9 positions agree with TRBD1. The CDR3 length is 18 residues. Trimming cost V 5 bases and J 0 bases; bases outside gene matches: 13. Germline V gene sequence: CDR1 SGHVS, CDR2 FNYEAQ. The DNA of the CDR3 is TGTGCCAGCAGCCCTCGTCCCGGGACAGGGCTAGCTAACTATGGCTACACCTTC. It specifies CASSPRPGTGLANYGYTF.

The CDR3 DNA is TGCGCCAGCAGCCAAAGGGAGGGATCCTACGAGCAGTACTTC. This codes for CASSQREGSYEQYF. The chain links TRBV4-1 to TRBJ2-7; 7 bases match TRBD2. The CDR3 spans 14 residues. Germline CDR1 and CDR2: MGHRA and YSYEKL. The V and J ends lost 2 bases and 1 base, in that order; junction bases with no gene match: 2.

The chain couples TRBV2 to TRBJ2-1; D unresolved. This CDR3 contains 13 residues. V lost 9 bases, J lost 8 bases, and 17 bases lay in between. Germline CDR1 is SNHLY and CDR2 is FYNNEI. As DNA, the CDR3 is TGTGCCAGTCTACAAGGTGAAGTAGATGAGCAGTTCTTC. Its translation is CASLQGEVDEQFF.